These T cell receptor beta chains were read from a single sample in a study of T cell repertoires and HLA-DP antigens. Only in-frame clones appear in the TCRdb table, and some are missing; sequencing was by immunoSEQ multiplex PCR. The table has about 120,000 clones, 80% to 95% seen once. No antigen has been identified for these receptors. The specimen was CD4+ T cells from PBMCs. The source is a woman aged 18-35 years in good health and CMV-seronegative. Each CDR3 is given with its conserved first and last residue. D genes are given only for firm matches. Clone size appears in some rows only: once, few, many, or a class for an expanded clone.

clone size: once; J gene: TRBJ2-1; D gene: TRBD2; V gene: TRBV5-4; CDR3 DNA: TGTGCCAGCAGCTTGGAACTAGCGGGGGGGCCCCCCTACAATGAGCAGTTCTTC; CDR3 protein: CASSLELAGGPPYNEQFF
clone size: .; J gene: TRBJ2-4; D gene: .; V gene: TRBV6-6; CDR3 DNA: TGTGCCAGCAGTTACTCTCGGGCCAACATTCAGTACTTC; CDR3 protein: CASSYSRANIQYF
clone size: once; J gene: TRBJ1-1; D gene: .; V gene: TRBV2; CDR3 DNA: TGTGCCAGCAGTGAGCAGTTTACGGGGGGGAACGCTGAAGCTTTCTTT; CDR3 protein: CASSEQFTGGNAEAFF
clone size: .; J gene: TRBJ2-3; D gene: .; V gene: TRBV7-9; CDR3 DNA: TGTGCCAGCAGCTTAACCCGGGACCCCGAATGGAGCACAGATACGCAGTATTTT; CDR3 protein: CASSLTRDPEWSTDTQYF
clone size: .; J gene: TRBJ2-6; D gene: .; V gene: TRBV4-3; CDR3 DNA: TGCGCCAGCAGCCAAGATGTGGGCTCTGGGGCCAACGTCCTGACTTTC; CDR3 protein: CASSQDVGSGANVLTF
clone size: .; J gene: TRBJ2-5; D gene: TRBD1; V gene: TRBV25-1; CDR3 DNA: TGTGCCAGCAGTGGTACAGGGGGTTTAGAGAAGAACCAAGAGACCCAGTACTTC; CDR3 protein: CASSGTGGLEKNQETQYF
clone size: .; J gene: TRBJ1-6; D gene: .; V gene: TRBV2; CDR3 DNA: TGTGCCAGCAGCCGGACACGCAATTCACCCCTCCACTTT; CDR3 protein: CASSRTRNSPLHF
clone size: .; J gene: TRBJ1-5; D gene: TRBD1; V gene: TRBV7-2; CDR3 DNA: TGTGCCAGCAGCTCAGAGGGGGCGGGTCCGCCCCAGCATTTT; CDR3 protein: CASSSEGAGPPQHF
clone size: .; J gene: TRBJ2-2; D gene: TRBD1; V gene: TRBV6-1; CDR3 DNA: TGTGCCAGCAGTGAGAACAGGGGAGACACCGGGGAGCTGTTTTTT; CDR3 protein: CASSENRGDTGELFF
clone size: .; J gene: TRBJ1-1; D gene: .; V gene: TRBV7-2; CDR3 DNA: TGTGCCAGCAGCTTGACAGTTACGAACACTGAAGCTTTCTTT; CDR3 protein: CASSLTVTNTEAFF
clone size: .; J gene: TRBJ2-1; D gene: .; V gene: TRBV5-1; CDR3 DNA: TGCGCCAGCAGCTTGCCTCCCCCGGGCCCTTCTAATGAGCAGTTCTTC; CDR3 protein: CASSLPPPGPSNEQFF
clone size: .; J gene: TRBJ2-1; D gene: .; V gene: TRBV6-5; CDR3 DNA: TGTGCCAGCAGTTACTCGACGGCGGGGCGAGGGAATGAGCAGTTCTTC; CDR3 protein: CASSYSTAGRGNEQFF
clone size: .; J gene: TRBJ1-6; D gene: .; V gene: TRBV9; CDR3 DNA: TGTGCCAGCAGCGTAGATCCAGGAACTAATTCACCCCTCCACTTT; CDR3 protein: CASSVDPGTNSPLHF
clone size: .; J gene: TRBJ2-2; D gene: .; V gene: TRBV11-3; CDR3 DNA: TGTGCCAGCAGCTTAGGGGCAGGGAGAAGCGGGGAGCTGTTTTTT; CDR3 protein: CASSLGAGRSGELFF
clone size: .; J gene: TRBJ2-5; D gene: .; V gene: TRBV10-3; CDR3 DNA: TGTGCCATCAGTGGACAGTTCCAAGAGACCCAGTACTTC; CDR3 protein: CAISGQFQETQYF
clone size: .; J gene: TRBJ2-4; D gene: TRBD2; V gene: TRBV5-6; CDR3 DNA: TGTGCCAGCAGCTTGACCGGACTAGCGGGGCCCCGTTACATTCAGTACTTC; CDR3 protein: CASSLTGLAGPRYIQYF
clone size: .; J gene: TRBJ1-4; D gene: .; V gene: TRBV18; CDR3 DNA: TGTGCCAGCTCGCCCGACAGCCGAGGAGAAAAACTGTTTTTT; CDR3 protein: CASSPDSRGEKLFF
clone size: .; J gene: TRBJ2-5; D gene: TRBD1; V gene: TRBV6-5; CDR3 DNA: TGTGCCAGCAGTTACACGGGACAGAAGTACCAAGAGACCCAGTACTTC; CDR3 protein: CASSYTGQKYQETQYF
clone size: .; J gene: TRBJ1-6; D gene: TRBD1; V gene: TRBV7-3; CDR3 DNA: TGTGCCAGCAGCTTGACAGGGGGACGCAATTCACCCCTCCACTTT; CDR3 protein: CASSLTGGRNSPLHF
clone size: .; J gene: TRBJ2-7; D gene: .; V gene: TRBV6-6; CDR3 DNA: TGTGCCAGCAGTTACTCAAGTTCCTTATCCTACGAGCAGTACTTC; CDR3 protein: CASSYSSSLSYEQYF
clone size: .; J gene: TRBJ1-2; D gene: TRBD1; V gene: TRBV18; CDR3 DNA: TGTGCCAGCTCACCACCGGGACAGGGGGCGGCGGGCTACACCTTC; CDR3 protein: CASSPPGQGAAGYTF
clone size: .; J gene: TRBJ1-1; D gene: .; V gene: TRBV30; CDR3 DNA: TGTGCCTGGATGAGGGGTGGGAACACTGAAGCTTTCTTT; CDR3 protein: CAWMRGGNTEAFF
clone size: once; J gene: TRBJ1-3; D gene: .; V gene: TRBV5-1; CDR3 DNA: TGCGCCAGCAGCTTGGGAGGGGAGAACACCATATATTTT; CDR3 protein: CASSLGGENTIYF
clone size: .; J gene: TRBJ2-5; D gene: TRBD2; V gene: TRBV5-6; CDR3 DNA: TGTGCCAGCAGCCTGGGACTAGCGGGGGCCATGGAGACCCAGTACTTC; CDR3 protein: CASSLGLAGAMETQYF
clone size: .; J gene: TRBJ2-3; D gene: .; V gene: TRBV9; CDR3 DNA: TGTGCCAGCAGCCAGGGGGCGGGGGCGGATACGCAGTATTTT; CDR3 protein: CASSQGAGADTQYF
clone size: .; J gene: TRBJ2-6; D gene: .; V gene: TRBV28; CDR3 DNA: TGTGCCAGCTCCAAAGGAGGGCTGGCTGGGGCCAACGTCCTGACTTTC; CDR3 protein: CASSKGGLAGANVLTF
clone size: .; J gene: TRBJ2-3; D gene: .; V gene: TRBV2; CDR3 DNA: TGTGCCAGCAGTGACAGAAGAAGCACAGATACGCAGTATTTT; CDR3 protein: CASSDRRSTDTQYF
clone size: .; J gene: TRBJ1-5; D gene: TRBD1; V gene: TRBV19; CDR3 DNA: TGTGCCAGTAACTACAGGGGATTGCAGCCCCAGCATTTT; CDR3 protein: CASNYRGLQPQHF
clone size: .; J gene: TRBJ2-1; D gene: TRBD2; V gene: TRBV7-2; CDR3 DNA: TGTGCCAGCAGCTTAGTCCGACTAGCGGTCTACAATGAGCAGTTCTTC; CDR3 protein: CASSLVRLAVYNEQFF
clone size: .; J gene: TRBJ1-1; D gene: .; V gene: TRBV4-1; CDR3 DNA: TGCGCCAGCAGAGGCCCGCTCAGGGGCACTGAAGCTTTCTTT; CDR3 protein: CASRGPLRGTEAFF
clone size: .; J gene: TRBJ2-2; D gene: TRBD2; V gene: TRBV2; CDR3 DNA: TGTGCCAGCAGAAATCACCTCGGGGCGGGGGGTAACACCGGGGAGCTGTTTTTT; CDR3 protein: CASRNHLGAGGNTGELFF
clone size: .; J gene: TRBJ1-1; D gene: TRBD1; V gene: TRBV2; CDR3 DNA: TGTGCCAGCATTATAGGACAGGGTACTGAAGCTTTCTTT; CDR3 protein: CASIIGQGTEAFF
clone size: .; J gene: TRBJ2-7; D gene: TRBD1; V gene: TRBV2; CDR3 DNA: TGTGCCAGCAGGAGGGACAGGGGACCTTCCTACGAGCAGTACTTC; CDR3 protein: CASRRDRGPSYEQYF
clone size: .; J gene: TRBJ1-1; D gene: .; V gene: TRBV18; CDR3 DNA: TGTGCCAGCTCACCACCGGGCAGGGGAGGGAACACTGAAGCTTTCTTT; CDR3 protein: CASSPPGRGGNTEAFF
clone size: once; J gene: TRBJ2-1; D gene: .; V gene: TRBV20-1; CDR3 DNA: TGCAGTGCCGAGAAGGACTATGAGCAGTTCTTC; CDR3 protein: CSAEKDYEQFF
clone size: once; J gene: TRBJ2-7; D gene: .; V gene: TRBV7-8; CDR3 DNA: TGTGCCAGCAGCCCGGGGACCCTAGCGGGGACAGGGGTCTACGAGCAGTACTTC; CDR3 protein: CASSPGTLAGTGVYEQYF
clone size: .; J gene: TRBJ2-3; D gene: .; V gene: TRBV5-1; CDR3 DNA: TGCGCCAGCAGCTCTGGACAGAGCACAGATACGCAGTATTTT; CDR3 protein: CASSSGQSTDTQYF
clone size: .; J gene: TRBJ2-3; D gene: TRBD2; V gene: TRBV2; CDR3 DNA: TGTGCCAGCACGGGAGGACTAGCGGGGGGGGTGGATACGCAGTATTTT; CDR3 protein: CASTGGLAGGVDTQYF
clone size: .; J gene: TRBJ2-4; D gene: .; V gene: TRBV15; CDR3 DNA: TGTGCCACCAGCCCAAACCGGGGCATTCAGTACTTC; CDR3 protein: CATSPNRGIQYF
clone size: .; J gene: TRBJ2-3; D gene: TRBD1; V gene: TRBV28; CDR3 DNA: TGTGCCACCCGGATCAGGGGGACAGATACGCAGTATTTT; CDR3 protein: CATRIRGTDTQYF
clone size: .; J gene: TRBJ1-5; D gene: .; V gene: TRBV7-2; CDR3 DNA: TGTGCCAGCAGCTTAGGATCAGGTGGGAATCAGCCCCAGCATTTT; CDR3 protein: CASSLGSGGNQPQHF
clone size: .; J gene: TRBJ2-7; D gene: .; V gene: TRBV5-1; CDR3 DNA: TGCGCCAGCAGCCCCCGAGTGGGCAGGGGCTACGAGCAGTACTTC; CDR3 protein: CASSPRVGRGYEQYF
clone size: .; J gene: TRBJ1-2; D gene: TRBD1; V gene: TRBV6-1; CDR3 DNA: TGTGCCAGCCGGGGACAGGGGAACTATGGCTACACCTTC; CDR3 protein: CASRGQGNYGYTF
clone size: .; J gene: TRBJ1-5; D gene: TRBD1; V gene: TRBV10-3; CDR3 DNA: TGTGCCATCAGTGAGGGTCCACATAGAACAGGGGCGCCCCAGCCCCAGCATTTT; CDR3 protein: CAISEGPHRTGAPQPQHF
clone size: .; J gene: TRBJ2-1; D gene: .; V gene: TRBV5-6; CDR3 DNA: TGTGCCAGCAGCTTAGGACGGAACAATGAGCAGTTCTTC; CDR3 protein: CASSLGRNNEQFF
clone size: .; J gene: TRBJ1-5; D gene: .; V gene: TRBV11-2; CDR3 DNA: TGTGCCAGCAGCCCGGGGACAAGGAGCACTCAGCCCCAGCATTTT; CDR3 protein: CASSPGTRSTQPQHF
clone size: .; J gene: TRBJ2-7; D gene: TRBD1; V gene: TRBV5-4; CDR3 DNA: TGTGCCAGCAGCCCCGCGAGACAGGGCACCAACTACGAGCAGTACTTC; CDR3 protein: CASSPARQGTNYEQYF
clone size: .; J gene: TRBJ2-2; D gene: TRBD1; V gene: TRBV7-6; CDR3 DNA: TGTGCCAGCAGCTTACGATCCCTCGGGACAGGGGCCGGGGAGCTGTTTTTT; CDR3 protein: CASSLRSLGTGAGELFF
clone size: .; J gene: TRBJ2-4; D gene: .; V gene: TRBV4-1; CDR3 DNA: TGCGCCAGCAGCCAAGTCCCACTAGCCAAAAACATTCAGTACTTC; CDR3 protein: CASSQVPLAKNIQYF